Detailed here is one TCR beta chain. This sample stems from a study of blood T cell repertoires in COVID-19. Study overall: PBMCs, B-cell-depleted T cells, or T cells provided the cDNA or gDNA that made up the material.

Clones were read by immunoSEQ multiplex PCR, and TCRdb kept only the in-frame ones, dropping some. The sample holds about 300,000 clones, around 84% seen once. In germline, CDR1 is LNHDA, CDR2 SQIVND (reference sequence). The length of the CDR3 is 16 residues. V lost 5 bases, J lost 5 bases, and 18 bases lay in between. Enrollees, roughly 18 to 89 years old, lived in 25 or so US areas. Recovery among Cohort 3 donors was established by two negative PCRs, clearance, or symptom resolution. The chain combines TRBV19 with TRBJ2-2; a possible D gene is TRBD2 (6 bases). This clonotype was obtained from a man aged 30-40 years who had recovered from COVID-19. The material sequenced was PBMCs or T cells enriched from blood (not recorded which). The CDR3 region is CASSPGLVRLTGELFF. The DNA for the CDR3 is TGTGCCAGTAGTCCGGGACTCGTGAGATTAACCGGGGAGCTGTTTTTT.